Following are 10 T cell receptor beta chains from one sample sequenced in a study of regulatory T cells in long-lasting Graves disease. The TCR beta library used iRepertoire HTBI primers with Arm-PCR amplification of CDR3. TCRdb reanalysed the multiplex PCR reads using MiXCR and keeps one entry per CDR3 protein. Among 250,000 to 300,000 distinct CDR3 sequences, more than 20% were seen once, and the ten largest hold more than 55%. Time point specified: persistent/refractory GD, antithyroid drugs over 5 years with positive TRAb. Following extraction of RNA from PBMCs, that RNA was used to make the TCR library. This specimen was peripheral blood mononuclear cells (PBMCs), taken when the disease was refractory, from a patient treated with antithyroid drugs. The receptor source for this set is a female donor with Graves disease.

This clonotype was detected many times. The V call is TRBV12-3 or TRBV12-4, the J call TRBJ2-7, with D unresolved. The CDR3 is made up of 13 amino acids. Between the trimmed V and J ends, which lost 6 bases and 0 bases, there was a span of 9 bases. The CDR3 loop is CASSQTGSYEQYF. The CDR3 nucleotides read TGTGCCAGCAGCCAGACCGGCTCCTACGAGCAGTACTTC.

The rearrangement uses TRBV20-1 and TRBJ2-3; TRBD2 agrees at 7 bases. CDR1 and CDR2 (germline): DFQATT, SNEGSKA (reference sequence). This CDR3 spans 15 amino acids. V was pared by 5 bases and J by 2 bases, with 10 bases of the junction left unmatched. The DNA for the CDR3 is TGCAGTGCTGCCTTCGGGGGGATCCACACAGATACGCAGTATTTT. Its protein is CSAAFGGIHTDTQYF.

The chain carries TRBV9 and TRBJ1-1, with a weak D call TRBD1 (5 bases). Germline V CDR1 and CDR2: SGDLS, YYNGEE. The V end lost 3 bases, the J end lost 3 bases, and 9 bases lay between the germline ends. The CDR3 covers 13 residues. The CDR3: CASSADTHTEAFF. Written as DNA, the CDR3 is TGTGCCAGCAGCGCGGACACACACACTGAAGCTTTCTTT. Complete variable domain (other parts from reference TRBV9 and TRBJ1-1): DSGVTQTPKHLITATGQRVTLRCSPRSGDLSVYWYQQSLDQGLQFLIQYYNGEERAKGNILERFSAQQFPDLHSELNLSSLELGDSALYFCASSADTHTEAFFGQGTRLTVV.

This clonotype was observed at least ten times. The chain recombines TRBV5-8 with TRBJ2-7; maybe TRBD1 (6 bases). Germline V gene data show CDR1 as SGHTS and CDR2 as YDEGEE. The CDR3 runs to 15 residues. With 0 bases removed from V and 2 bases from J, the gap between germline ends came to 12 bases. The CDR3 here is CASSLGGGNPYEQYF. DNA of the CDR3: TGTGCCAGCAGCTTGGGTGGGGGCAACCCCTACGAGCAGTACTTC.

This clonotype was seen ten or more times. CDR3 coding DNA: TGTGCCAGCAGTTTCCAGGGGTTATCTAATGAAAAACTGTTTTTT. Translating it yields CASSFQGLSNEKLFF. The chain couples TRBV27 to TRBJ1-4, with D maybe TRBD1 (6 bases). In germline, CDR1 is MNHEY, CDR2 SMNVEV (reference sequence). This CDR3 region has 15 residues. V lost 3 bases, J lost 3 bases, and 11 bases lay in between.

In DNA, the CDR3 is TGCAGTGCAACCCGGGGGTTTGGCAATCAGCCCCAGCATTTT. Translating gives CSATRGFGNQPQHF. The chain combines TRBV20-1 with TRBJ1-5; a possible D gene is TRBD1 (5 bases). Germline assignment: CDR1 DFQATT and CDR2 SNEGSKA (reference sequence). The CDR3 has 14 residues. V shed 6 bases and J shed 2 bases, with 14 bases lying between them.

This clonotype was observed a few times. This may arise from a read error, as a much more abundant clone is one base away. CDR3 sequence (DNA): TGTGCCAGCAGCCTCACCGGGTCCATGGAAACCATTCAGTACTTC. Translating gives CASSLTGSMETIQYF. This rearrangement joins TRBV28 to TRBJ2-4, with D unresolved. CDR1 and CDR2 (germline): MDHEN, SYDVKM. The V gene lost 6 bases and the J gene lost 9 bases, with 21 bases spanning the gap. The length of the CDR3 is 15 residues.

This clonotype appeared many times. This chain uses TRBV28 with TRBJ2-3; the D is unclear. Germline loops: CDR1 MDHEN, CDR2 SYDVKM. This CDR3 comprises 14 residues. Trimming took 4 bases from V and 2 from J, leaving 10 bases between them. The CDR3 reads CASSSRHYTDTQYF. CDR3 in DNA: TGTGCCAGCAGTTCTAGACACTACACAGATACGCAGTATTTT.

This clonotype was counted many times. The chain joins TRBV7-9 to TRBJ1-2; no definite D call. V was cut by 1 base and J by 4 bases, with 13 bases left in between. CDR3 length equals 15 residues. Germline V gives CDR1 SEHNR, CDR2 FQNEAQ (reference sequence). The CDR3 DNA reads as TGTGCCAGCAGCTTAGAAGCAGGATATTCCTATGGCTACACCTTC. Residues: CASSLEAGYSYGYTF. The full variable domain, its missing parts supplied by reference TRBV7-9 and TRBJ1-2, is DTGVSQNPRHKITKRGQNVTFRCDPISEHNRLYWYRQTLGQGPEFLTYFQNEAQLEKSRLLSDRFSAERPKGSFSTLEIQRTEQGDSAMYLCASSLEAGYSYGYTFGSGTRLTVV.

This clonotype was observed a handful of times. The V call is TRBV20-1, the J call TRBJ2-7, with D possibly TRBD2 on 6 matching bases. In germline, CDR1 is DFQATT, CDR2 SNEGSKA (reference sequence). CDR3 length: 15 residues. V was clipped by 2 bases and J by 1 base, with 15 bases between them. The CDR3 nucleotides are TGCAGTGCTAGAAACACCCCGGGGGAATCCTACGAGCAGTACTTC. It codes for CSARNTPGESYEQYF.